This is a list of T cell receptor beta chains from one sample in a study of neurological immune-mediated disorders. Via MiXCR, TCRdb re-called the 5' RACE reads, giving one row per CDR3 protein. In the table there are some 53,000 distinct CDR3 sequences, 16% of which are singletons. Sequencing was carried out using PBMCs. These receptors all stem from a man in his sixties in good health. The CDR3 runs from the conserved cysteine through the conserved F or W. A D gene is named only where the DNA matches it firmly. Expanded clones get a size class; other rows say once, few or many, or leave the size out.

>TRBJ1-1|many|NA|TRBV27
CASSFGPNTEAFF
TGTGCCAGCAGTTTCGGTCCTAACACTGAAGCTTTCTTT
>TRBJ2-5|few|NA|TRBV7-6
CASSLAPIETQYF
TGTGCCAGCAGCCTAGCCCCCATAGAGACCCAGTACTTC
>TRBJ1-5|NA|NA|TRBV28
CASSSQGGGNQPQHF
TGTGCCAGCAGTTCCCAGGGTGGAGGCAATCAGCCCCAGCATTTT
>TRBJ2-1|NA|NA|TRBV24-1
CATSDQLGSPTGNEQFF
TGTGCCACCAGTGACCAGTTAGGGAGCCCGACTGGGAATGAGCAGTTCTTC
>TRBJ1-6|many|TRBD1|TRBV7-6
CASRGTGGTSYNSPLHF
TGTGCCAGCAGGGGGACAGGGGGCACGTCCTATAATTCACCCCTCCACTTT
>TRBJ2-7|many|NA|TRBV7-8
CASSLKRVGYEQYF
TGTGCCAGCAGCTTAAAGCGCGTGGGTTACGAGCAGTACTTC
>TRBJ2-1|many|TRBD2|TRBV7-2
CASSFERGAVYNEQFF
TGTGCCAGCAGCTTCGAGCGGGGGGCAGTCTACAATGAGCAGTTCTTC
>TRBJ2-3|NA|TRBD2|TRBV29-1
CSAKGTSGSTDTQYF
TGCAGCGCGAAAGGCACTAGCGGGAGCACAGATACGCAGTATTTT
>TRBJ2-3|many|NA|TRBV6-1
CASTATGTRGNTQYF
TGTGCCAGCACTGCGACTGGGACAAGAGGGAATACGCAGTATTTT
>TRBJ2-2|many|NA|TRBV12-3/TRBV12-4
CATLRRAFGELFF
TGTGCCACCCTGCGCCGGGCGTTCGGGGAGCTGTTTTTT
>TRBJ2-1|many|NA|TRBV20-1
CSARDLRELGSYNEQFF
TGCAGTGCTAGAGATCTTAGGGAATTGGGGTCCTACAATGAGCAGTTCTTC
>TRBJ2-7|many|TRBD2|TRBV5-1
CASSLSGSFYEQYF
TGCGCCAGCAGCCTTAGCGGGAGTTTCTACGAGCAGTACTTC
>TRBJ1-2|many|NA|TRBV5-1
CASSPRPSVQGSFDYGYTF
TGCGCCAGCAGCCCCAGGCCGTCGGTTCAAGGTTCTTTCGACTATGGCTACACCTTC
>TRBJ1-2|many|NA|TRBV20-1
CSARDRGGNYGYTF
TGCAGTGCTAGAGATCGCGGCGGGAACTATGGCTACACCTTC
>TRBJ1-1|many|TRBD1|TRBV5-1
CASSFPDYGQGGTEAFF
TGCGCCAGCAGCTTCCCTGACTACGGACAGGGCGGCACTGAAGCTTTCTTT
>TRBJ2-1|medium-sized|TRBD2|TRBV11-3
CASSRPGLLNEQFF
TGTGCCAGCAGCCGCCCGGGACTATTAAATGAGCAGTTCTTC
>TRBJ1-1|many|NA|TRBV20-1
CSALRNTEAFF
TGCAGTGCCCTACGGAACACTGAAGCTTTCTTT
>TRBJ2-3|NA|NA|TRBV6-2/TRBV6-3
CASSFPDGNTDTQYF
TGTGCCAGCAGTTTCCCGGACGGGAACACAGATACGCAGTATTTT
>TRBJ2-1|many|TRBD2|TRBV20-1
CSARGLAGVSREQFF
TGCAGTGCCCGCGGTCTAGCGGGAGTAAGCCGCGAGCAGTTCTTC
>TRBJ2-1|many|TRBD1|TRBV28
CASRGTTGTGGLGQQFF
TGTGCCAGCAGGGGCACTACCGGGACAGGGGGTTTAGGGCAGCAGTTCTTC
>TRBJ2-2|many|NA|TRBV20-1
CSAQRRNTGELFF
TGCAGTGCGCAGAGGAGGAACACCGGGGAGCTGTTTTTT
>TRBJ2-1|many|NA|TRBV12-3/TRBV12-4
CASIDGSQGNEQFF
TGTGCCAGCATCGACGGGAGTCAGGGCAATGAGCAGTTCTTC
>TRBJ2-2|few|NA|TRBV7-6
CASIDTGELFF
TGTGCCAGCATCGACACCGGGGAGCTGTTTTTT
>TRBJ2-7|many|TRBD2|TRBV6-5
CASSSGLAGPSSYEQYF
TGTGCCAGCAGCTCCGGACTAGCGGGACCGAGCTCCTACGAGCAGTACTTC
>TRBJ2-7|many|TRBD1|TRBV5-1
CASSLDDRAYEQYF
TGCGCCAGCAGCTTGGATGACAGGGCCTACGAGCAGTACTTC
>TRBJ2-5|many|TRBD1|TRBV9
CASASGDRQETQYF
TGTGCCAGCGCATCAGGGGACAGACAAGAGACCCAGTACTTC
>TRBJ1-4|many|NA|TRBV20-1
CSAPRQPGVRNEKLFF
TGCAGTGCCCCTCGACAGCCAGGAGTCCGTAATGAAAAACTGTTTTTT
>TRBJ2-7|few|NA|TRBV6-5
CATISPGARDEQYF
TGTGCCACCATAAGTCCCGGCGCGCGGGACGAGCAGTACTTC
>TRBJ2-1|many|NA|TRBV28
CASSPVGVSSYNEQFF
TGTGCCAGCAGTCCTGTCGGGGTTAGCTCCTACAATGAGCAGTTCTTC
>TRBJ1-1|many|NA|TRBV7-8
CASSLGYTLRTNTEAFF
TGTGCCAGCAGCTTAGGTTACACCCTCCGGACGAACACTGAAGCTTTCTTT
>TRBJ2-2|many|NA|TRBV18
CASSPGQNTGELFF
TGTGCCAGCTCACCAGGTCAGAACACCGGGGAGCTGTTTTTT
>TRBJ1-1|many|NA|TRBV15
CATSRGGAEAFF
TGTGCCACCAGCAGAGGTGGAGCTGAAGCTTTCTTT
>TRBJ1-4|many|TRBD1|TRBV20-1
CSANNPDRPREKLFF
TGCAGTGCTAACAACCCGGACAGGCCTAGGGAAAAACTGTTTTTT
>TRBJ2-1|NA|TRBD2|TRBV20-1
CSASSPSGRANEQFF
TGCAGTGCCAGTAGCCCTAGCGGGAGGGCAAATGAGCAGTTCTTC
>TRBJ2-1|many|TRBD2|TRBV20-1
CSAPTSAEQFF
TGCAGTGCGCCGACTAGCGCCGAGCAGTTCTTC
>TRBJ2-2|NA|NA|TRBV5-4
CVSSFEDTNTGELFF
TGTGTCAGCAGCTTTGAGGACACCAACACCGGGGAGCTGTTTTTT
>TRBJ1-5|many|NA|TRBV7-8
CASSPLYSNQPQHF
TGTGCCAGCAGCCCCCTCTACAGCAATCAGCCCCAGCATTTT
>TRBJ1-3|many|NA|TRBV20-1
CSARFSGDPGNTIYF
TGCAGTGCTAGATTCTCCGGGGATCCTGGAAACACCATATATTTT
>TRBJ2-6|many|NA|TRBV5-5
CASRGPNSGANVLTF
TGTGCCAGCAGAGGGCCTAACTCTGGGGCCAACGTCCTGACTTTC
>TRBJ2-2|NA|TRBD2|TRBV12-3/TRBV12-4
CASRALAGGATGELFF
TGTGCCAGCAGGGCACTAGCGGGAGGCGCCACCGGGGAGCTGTTTTTT
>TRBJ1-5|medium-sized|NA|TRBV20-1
CSARVMGNQPQHF
TGCAGTGCTAGAGTAATGGGAAATCAGCCCCAGCATTTT
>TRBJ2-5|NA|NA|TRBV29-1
CSVDRGRETQYF
TGCAGCGTTGACAGGGGTCGAGAGACCCAGTACTTC
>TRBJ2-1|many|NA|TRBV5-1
CASSLEASAYNEQFF
TGCGCCAGCAGCTTGGAAGCTAGCGCTTACAATGAGCAGTTCTTC
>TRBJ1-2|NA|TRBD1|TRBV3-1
CASSQPSGIGGGYGYTF
TGTGCCAGCAGCCAGCCTTCTGGAATAGGGGGCGGCTATGGCTACACCTTC
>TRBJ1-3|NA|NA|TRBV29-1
CVLQGNTIYF
TGCGTCTTGCAGGGAAACACCATATATTTT
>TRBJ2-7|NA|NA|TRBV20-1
CSARDGDWEHYF
TGCAGTGCTAGAGATGGGGACTGGGAGCACTACTTC
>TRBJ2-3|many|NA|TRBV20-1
CSARDFRGTDTQYF
TGCAGTGCTCGAGATTTCCGGGGGACAGATACGCAGTATTTT
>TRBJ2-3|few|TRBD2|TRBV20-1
CSAVGRETDTQYF
TGCAGTGCGGTCGGGAGGGAGACAGATACGCAGTATTTT
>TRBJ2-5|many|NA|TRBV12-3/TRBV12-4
CASRGDSPYQETQYF
TGTGCCAGCAGGGGGGACTCCCCGTACCAAGAGACCCAGTACTTC
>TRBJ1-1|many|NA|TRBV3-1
CASSRRGEAEAFF
TGTGCCAGCAGTCGAAGGGGGGAGGCTGAAGCTTTCTTT
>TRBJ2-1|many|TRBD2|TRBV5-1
CASSLGGGRTLYNEQFF
TGCGCCAGCAGCTTGGGGGGCGGGAGGACCCTCTACAATGAGCAGTTCTTC
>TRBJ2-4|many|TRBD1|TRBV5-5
CASSLGTRGNIQYF
TGTGCCAGCAGCTTGGGGACCAGGGGGAACATTCAGTACTTC
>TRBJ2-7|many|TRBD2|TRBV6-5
CASRKRTSGGEQYF
TGTGCCAGCAGAAAAAGGACTAGTGGTGGAGAGCAGTACTTC
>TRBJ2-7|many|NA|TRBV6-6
CASSYGTYDYEQYF
TGTGCCAGCAGTTACGGGACATATGACTACGAGCAGTACTTC
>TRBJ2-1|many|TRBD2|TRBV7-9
CASSLAGLAGGQAYNEQFF
TGTGCCAGCAGCTTAGCGGGGCTAGCGGGAGGACAGGCCTACAATGAGCAGTTCTTC
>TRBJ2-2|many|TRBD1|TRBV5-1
CASSSHPGQTNTGELFF
TGCGCCAGCAGCTCCCATCCGGGACAGACGAACACCGGGGAGCTGTTTTTT
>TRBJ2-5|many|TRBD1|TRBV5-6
CASSLPGTGVETQYF
TGTGCCAGCAGCTTACCCGGGACAGGAGTGGAGACCCAGTACTTC
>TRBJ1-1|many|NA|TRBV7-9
CASSPGPEAFF
TGTGCCAGCAGCCCTGGGCCTGAAGCTTTCTTT
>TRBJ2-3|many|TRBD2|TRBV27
CASSLKLAGPFTDTQYF
TGTGCCAGCAGTTTAAAACTAGCGGGCCCCTTCACAGATACGCAGTATTTT